These 31 T cell receptor beta chains originate from one sample sequenced in a study of CD4 and CD8 cells across lung adenocarcinoma regions. TCRdb passed the PCR reads through MiXCR, listing each CDR3 protein once. The sample has 13,000 or so distinct CDR3 sequences; just under 45% are singletons. The sequencing sample was made of CD4+ T cells from the center of a lung tumor. These receptors all stem from a male donor with lung adenocarcinoma. The CD4 and CD8 labels of this study may be unreliable.

A note on this clonotype: At one of its ends the junction is not consistent with the germline gene, which may arise from a read error. The gene calls are TRBV6-1 and TRBJ2-3, with unresolved D. The CDR3 is 15 residues long. Germline loops: CDR1 MNHNS, CDR2 SASEGT. CDR3 in amino acids: CARSRGGYNPDTQYF. CDR3 bases: TGTGCCAGGAGCCGCGGCGGATATAACCCAGATACGCAGTACTTT.

This clonotype is deemed medium-sized. The chain recombines TRBV6-1 with TRBJ2-5; unclear D gene. CDR1 is MNHNS, CDR2 SASEGT, per germline. Trimming shortened V by 5 bases and J by 4 bases, and 14 bases separated the two germline ends. CDR3 length: 14 amino acids. CDR3 residues: CASSPGLPPETQYF. CDR3 DNA: TGTGCCAGCAGTCCGGGCTTGCCTCCAGAGACCCAGTACTTC.

This rearrangement joins TRBV7-3 to TRBJ2-3; 9 bases fit TRBD2. The CDR3 consists of 13 residues. Germline V gene lookup returns CDR1 SGHTA and CDR2 FQGTGA. V was pared by 5 bases and J by 6 bases, with 3 bases of the junction left unmatched. The CDR3: CASSLAGIDTQYF. CDR3 DNA: TGTGCCAGCAGCCTAGCGGGAATCGATACGCAGTATTTT. Complete variable domain (other parts from reference TRBV7-3 and TRBJ2-3): GAGVSQTPSNKVTEKGKYVELRCDPISGHTALYWYRQSLGQGPEFLIYFQGTGAADDSGLPNDRFFAVRPEGSVSTLKIQRTERGDSAVYLCASSLAGIDTQYFGPGTRLTVL.

This clonotype appeared many times. This sequence joins TRBV7-6 and TRBJ1-1; TRBD1 matches at 9 bases. Germline trimming cut 2 bases from V and 4 bases from J; bases unmatched to any gene: 8. The CDR3 has 16 residues. The germline V gene encodes CDR1 SGHVS and CDR2 FNYEAQ. The CDR3 is CASSLLLRTGVTEAFF. Here the CDR3 DNA reads TGTGCCAGCAGCTTATTGTTGAGGACAGGGGTCACTGAAGCTTTCTTT.

This clonotype has at least ten counts. V gene TRBV5-1 combines with J gene TRBJ2-3; the match to TRBD1 covers 9 bases. V lost 4 bases to trimming and J lost 0 bases; unmatched junction nucleotides: 3. CDR3 length: 15 amino acids. Germline V gives CDR1 SGHRS, CDR2 YFSETQ. As DNA, the CDR3 is TGCGCCAGCAGCCTACAGGGGGCTAGCACAGATACGCAGTATTTT. Translating gives CASSLQGASTDTQYF. Complete variable domain (other parts from reference TRBV5-1 and TRBJ2-3): KAGVTQTPRYLIKTRGQQVTLSCSPISGHRSVSWYQQTPGQGLQFLFEYFSETQRNKGNFPGRFSGRQFSNSRSEMNVSTLELGDSALYLCASSLQGASTDTQYFGPGTRLTVL.

The V gene is TRBV20-1, the J gene TRBJ2-2, with 9 bases matching TRBD2. The CDR3 loop spans 14 amino acids. The germline V gene encodes CDR1 DFQATT and CDR2 SNEGSKA (reference sequence). V was pared by 0 bases and J by 4 bases, with 0 bases of the junction left unmatched. The chain's CDR3 is CSARDSGSTGELFF. The DNA of the CDR3 is TGCAGTGCTAGAGATAGCGGGAGCACCGGGGAGCTGTTTTTT.

The CDR3: CASSSGGQETQYF. The CDR3 DNA is TGTGCCAGCAGTTCCGGGGGCCAAGAGACCCAGTACTTC. J is TRBJ2-5 and V is TRBV28; D might be TRBD2 (6 bases). Trimming pared 4 bases from V and 1 base from J, leaving 7 bases between. CDR1 and CDR2 (germline): MDHEN, SYDVKM. This CDR3 is built from 13 residues.

This clonotype was recorded many times. The chain uses TRBV6-5 and TRBJ2-4; TRBD1 aligns across 8 bases. CDR3 length: 12 residues. V shed 7 bases, J shed 6 bases, and the junction held 2 bases outside the gene matches. Germline CDR1 is MNHEY and CDR2 is SVGAGI. Here the CDR3 DNA reads TGTGCCAGCAACCAGGGGGCAAACATTCAGTACTTC. This codes for CASNQGANIQYF.

As regards this clonotype: At one end the junction does not follow the germline gene, possibly because of a read error. V is TRBV6-5 and J is TRBJ2-1; D remains ambiguous. The CDR3 sequence is 15 residues long. The germline V gene encodes CDR1 MNHEY and CDR2 SVGAGI. The CDR3 reads CASRLQSVSTDEQFF. The CDR3 coding sequence is TGTGCCAGCAGACTCCAGTCTGTGAGCACAGATGAGCAGTTTTTT.

As concerns this clonotype: The junction differs from germline at one of its ends, possibly a read error. This chain uses TRBV10-3 with TRBJ2-1; 8 positions agree with TRBD1. From germline, CDR1 is ENHRY and CDR2 SYGVKD. The CDR3 consists of 14 residues. The CDR3 reads CASSESGGIETQFF. DNA of the CDR3: TGTGCCAGCAGTGAGTCAGGGGGCATAGAGACCCAGTTCTTC.

The chain couples TRBV7-2 to TRBJ2-1, with D possibly matching TRBD1 (6 bases). The CDR3 sequence is 16 residues long. Germline V CDR1 and CDR2: SGHTA, FQGNSA. Trimming left V 4 bases short and J 1 base short, with 14 bases between. The chain's CDR3 is CASSSQGRGSYNEQFF. The DNA for the CDR3 is TGTGCCAGCAGCTCCCAGGGTAGGGGGTCCTACAATGAGCAGTTCTTC.

The sample holds many counts of this clonotype. The rearrangement uses TRBV6-6 and TRBJ2-3, with 8 nucleotides matching TRBD2. The germline CDR1 and CDR2 sequences are MNHNY and SVGAGI (reference sequence). This CDR3 has 15 amino acids. With V trimmed by 6 bases and J by 4 bases, 9 bases remained unmatched. The DNA for the CDR3 is TGTGCCAGCAGATATAGCGGGAAGGGGTCAGATACGCAGTATTTT. Its protein product is CASRYSGKGSDTQYF.

V and J are TRBV14 and TRBJ2-1; D remains unclear. The DNA matches TRBJ2-7 better at its end, which makes the J call doubtful. This CDR3 is built from 13 residues. Germline lookup yields CDR1 SGHDN and CDR2 FVKESK. In nucleotides, the CDR3 is TGTGCCAGCAGCCAAGACCCACGGGACGAGCAGTACTTC. Translated: CASSQDPRDEQYF.

This clonotype was counted only a few times. This rearrangement joins TRBV4-1 to TRBJ2-3, with TRBD2 matching over 11 bases. The CDR3 has 18 amino acids. With 1 base clipped from V and 2 bases from J, the junction kept 8 bases outside the gene matches. Germline-derived CDR1 and CDR2 are MGHRA and YSYEKL. DNA of the CDR3: TGCGCCAGCAGCCAAGTGCGACCACTAGCGGGGGTCACAGATACGCAGTATTTT. Protein: CASSQVRPLAGVTDTQYF.

This chain connects TRBV27 to TRBJ2-2, with no clear D. V shed 5 bases and J shed 12 bases, with 13 bases lying between them. The CDR3 extends over 12 amino acids. Germline V CDR1 and CDR2: MNHEY, SMNVEV (reference sequence). The CDR3 DNA follows: TGTGCCAGCAGTCCAGGTATCGATAAGCTGTTTTTT. This translates into CASSPGIDKLFF.

CDR3 DNA sequence: TGTGCCAGCAGTCCCCGGGAGCCCTACGAGCAGTACTTC. Its protein product is CASSPREPYEQYF. The V call is TRBV27, the J call TRBJ2-1; D may be TRBD2 (6 bases). The DNA end is a closer match to TRBJ2-7, so the J assignment may be wrong. The CDR3 length is 13 residues. CDR1 and CDR2 (germline): MNHEY, SMNVEV (reference sequence).

In regard to this clonotype: This sequence may be a read error, since a much larger clone differs from it by one base. This chain joins TRBV12-3 or TRBV12-4 and TRBJ2-5; tentative D call: TRBD2 (5 bases). This CDR3 is 13 amino acids long. The CDR3: CASSPYSVDERFF. The CDR3 region has the DNA TGTGCCAGCAGTCCGTACTCCGTGGATGAGCGGTTCTTC.

The rearrangement joins TRBV30 to TRBJ1-1; the match to TRBD1 covers 7 bases. Germline CDR1 reads GTSNPN; CDR2 reads SVGIG (reference sequence). This CDR3 contains 14 residues. The junction had 5 bases not matched to a gene; V was cut back by 1 base and J by 3 bases. CDR3 in amino acids: CAWSDGTAYTEAFF. CDR3 nucleotide sequence: TGTGCCTGGAGTGACGGGACAGCCTACACTGAAGCTTTCTTT. The full variable domain, with the rest looked up from reference TRBV30 and TRBJ1-1, is SQTIHQWPATLVQPVGSPLSLECTVEGTSNPNLYWYRQAAGRGLQLLFYSVGIGQISSEVPQNLSASRPQDRQFILSSKKLLLSDSGFYLCAWSDGTAYTEAFFGQGTRLTVV.

This clonotype was recorded a few times. The V and J genes are TRBV6-1 and TRBJ2-1, with 7 bases aligning to TRBD2. Germline V gives CDR1 MNHNS, CDR2 SASEGT. The CDR3 extends over 14 amino acids. With V trimmed by 6 bases and J by 7 bases, 9 bases remained unmatched. The CDR3 DNA is TGTGCCAGCAGGACCCGACTAGCTTGGAATGAGCAGTTCTTC. Translating it yields CASRTRLAWNEQFF.

This clonotype was detected many times. The CDR3 here is CASSGTALTIDEQFF. Here the CDR3 DNA reads TGTGCCAGCAGTGGGACAGCACTGACCATCGATGAGCAGTTCTTC. The chain uses TRBV28 and TRBJ2-1; 7 nucleotides align to TRBD1. Germline-derived CDR1 and CDR2 are MDHEN and SYDVKM. Trimming took 5 bases from V and 8 from J; bases not matched to a gene: 12. The CDR3 length is 15 residues.

This clonotype was counted between two and nine times. This chain links TRBV7-2 with TRBJ2-6, with D uncertain. The CDR3 totals 13 residues. The V and J ends lost 6 bases and 0 bases respectively, with 3 bases between them. Germline loops: CDR1 SGHTA, CDR2 FQGNSA. CDR3 sequence (DNA): TGTGCCAGCAGATTCTCTGGGGCCAACGTCCTGACTTTC. Its translation: CASRFSGANVLTF.

V and J are TRBV6-1 and TRBJ1-4, with D possibly TRBD1 on 6 matching bases. Germline assignment: CDR1 MNHNS and CDR2 SASEGT. The length of the CDR3 is 15 residues. Between the trimmed V and J ends, which lost 4 bases and 8 bases, there was a span of 17 bases. The CDR3 nucleotides are TGTGCCAGCAGTGCGGGGGGGCGTCGATACGAAAAACTGTTTTTT. Protein product: CASSAGGRRYEKLFF.

This clonotype was seen many times. This chain connects TRBV10-2 to TRBJ1-1, with a weak D call TRBD1 (5 bases). This CDR3 has 12 amino acids. Between the trimmed V and J ends, which lost 9 bases and 11 bases, there was a span of 19 bases. Germline V gene lookup returns CDR1 WSHSY and CDR2 SAAADI. The CDR3 region is CASRDPQLRAFF. CDR3 nucleotides: TGCGCCAGTCGGGACCCCCAGTTGCGGGCTTTCTTT.

J is TRBJ1-2 and V is TRBV28; D is undetermined. This CDR3 comprises 14 residues. V shed 5 bases and J shed 6 bases, with 16 bases lying between them. Germline V gives CDR1 MDHEN, CDR2 SYDVKM. The CDR3 sequence is CASSPPNMRDGYTF. CDR3 coding DNA: TGTGCCAGCAGTCCACCCAATATGAGGGATGGCTACACCTTC.

By sample fraction, this clonotype is large. The chain has TRBV25-1 and TRBJ2-5; D is possibly TRBD1 (5 bases). CDR3 length: 17 residues. The germline V gene has CDR1 MGHDK and CDR2 SYGVNS. V was clipped by 3 bases and J by 3 bases, with 20 bases between them. CDR3 sequence (DNA): TGTGCCAGCAGTGATAACAGGTCTGGGGCCAAAAAAGAGACCCAGTACTTC. Its protein is CASSDNRSGAKKETQYF.

Comment on this clonotype: One end of the junction fails to match germline, which may point to a read error. The V call is TRBV6-2 or TRBV6-3, the J call TRBJ2-4, with D possibly matching TRBD2 (5 bases). The germline V gene has CDR1 MNHEY and CDR2 SVGEGT. This CDR3 has 16 residues. CDR3 protein: CASSYAALGDKNMQYF. In DNA form, the CDR3 reads TGTGCCAGCAGTTACGCGGCGCTGGGAGACAAAAATATGCAGTATTTC.

The chain combines TRBV4-1 with TRBJ2-5; the match to TRBD1 covers 9 bases. The germline V gene has CDR1 MGHRA and CDR2 YSYEKL. J lost 11 bases, V lost 2 bases, and 6 bases had no gene match. This CDR3 contains 13 residues. In DNA form, the CDR3 reads TGCGCCAGCAGCCAACAGAGACAGGGGGAGCAGTACTTC. Translating it yields CASSQQRQGEQYF.

This clonotype occurred many times. The chain uses TRBV7-2 and TRBJ1-5, with D perhaps TRBD1 (6 bases). The CDR3 contains 15 residues. The V end was cut by 5 bases, the J end by 0 bases, with 11 bases between. Germline values: CDR1 SGHTA, CDR2 FQGNSA. As DNA, the CDR3 is TGTGCCAGCAGCCCCATCAGGGGTAGCAATCAGCCCCAGCATTTT. This sequence encodes CASSPIRGSNQPQHF. Supplemented by reference TRBV7-2 and TRBJ1-5, the full variable domain reads GAGVSQSPSNKVTEKGKDVELRCDPISGHTALYWYRQSLGQGLEFLIYFQGNSAPDKSGLPSDRFSAERTGGSVSTLTIQRTQQEDSAVYLCASSPIRGSNQPQHFGDGTRLSIL.

The rearrangement links TRBV11-2 to TRBJ2-5, with D uncertain. The J call is uncertain, as TRBJ2-7 better fits the DNA end. The CDR3 spans 14 residues. Germline assignment: CDR1 SGHAT and CDR2 FQNNGV. Here the CDR3 DNA reads TGTGCCAGCAGCTTACCGCATAGCAGCTACGAGCAGTACTTC. Translated: CASSLPHSSYEQYF.

This chain joins TRBV6-1 and TRBJ2-5; TRBD1 is a possible D gene (5 bases). Germline CDR1 and CDR2: MNHNS and SASEGT. The CDR3 contains 13 residues. Trimming took 5 bases from V and 5 from J, leaving 12 bases between them. CDR3 nucleotides: TGTGCCAGCAGTCCCCGACAGACCGAGACCCAGTACTTC. This translates into CASSPRQTETQYF.

The chain has TRBV27 and TRBJ2-1; D unclear. The end of the DNA fits TRBJ2-7 better, so the J call may be wrong. CDR3 length equals 13 residues. Per germline, CDR1 MNHEY and CDR2 SMNVEV (reference sequence). CDR3 nucleotides: TGTGCCAGCAGTTTAGGAACAGCCTACGAGCAGTACTTC. Translated, it gives CASSLGTAYEQYF.